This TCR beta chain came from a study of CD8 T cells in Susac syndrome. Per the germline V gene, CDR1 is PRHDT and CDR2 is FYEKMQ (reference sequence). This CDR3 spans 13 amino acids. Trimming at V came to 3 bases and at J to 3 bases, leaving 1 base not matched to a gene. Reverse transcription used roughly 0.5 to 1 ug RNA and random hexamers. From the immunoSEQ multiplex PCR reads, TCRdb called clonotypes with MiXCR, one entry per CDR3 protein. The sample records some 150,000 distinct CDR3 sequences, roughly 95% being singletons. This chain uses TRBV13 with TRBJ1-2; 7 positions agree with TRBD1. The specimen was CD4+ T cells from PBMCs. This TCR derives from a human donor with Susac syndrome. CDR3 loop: CASSFTGDYGYTF. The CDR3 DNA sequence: TGTGCCAGCAGCTTTACAGGGGACTATGGCTACACCTTC.